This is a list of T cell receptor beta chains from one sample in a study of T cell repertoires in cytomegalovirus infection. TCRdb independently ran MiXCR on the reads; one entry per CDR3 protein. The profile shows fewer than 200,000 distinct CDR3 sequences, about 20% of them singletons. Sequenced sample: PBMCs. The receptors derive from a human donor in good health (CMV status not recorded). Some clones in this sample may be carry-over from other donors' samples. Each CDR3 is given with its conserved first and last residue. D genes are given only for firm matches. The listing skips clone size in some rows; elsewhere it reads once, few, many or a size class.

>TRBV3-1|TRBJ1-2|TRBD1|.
TGTGCCAGCAGCCCCGGACAGGATCGACATGGCTACACCTTC
CASSPGQDRHGYTF
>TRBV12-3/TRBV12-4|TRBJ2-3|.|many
TGTGCCAGCAGTTTCGGATCCACCCACTTTGGAGATACGCAGTATTTT
CASSFGSTHFGDTQYF
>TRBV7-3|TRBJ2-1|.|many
TGTGCCAGCAGCTTAGCGGGAAGCAATGAGCAGTTCTTC
CASSLAGSNEQFF
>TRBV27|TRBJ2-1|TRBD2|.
TGTGCCAGCAGTTTAAAGGGTAGCGGGACCTACAATGAGCAGTTCTTC
CASSLKGSGTYNEQFF
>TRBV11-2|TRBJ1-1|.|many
TGTGCCAGCAGCTTAGGGATGGGGGACGGGGCTGAAGCTTTCTTT
CASSLGMGDGAEAFF
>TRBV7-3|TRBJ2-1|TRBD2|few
TGTGCCAGCAGCTTAATTAGCGGGGGAGGTAATGAGCAGTTCTTC
CASSLISGGGNEQFF
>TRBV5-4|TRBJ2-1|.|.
TGTGCCAGCAGCGCGTTAGCGGAAGACTCCTACAATGAGCAGTTCTTC
CASSALAEDSYNEQFF
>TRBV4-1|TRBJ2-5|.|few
TGCGCCAGCAGCCAAGATCCGAGGACGTATGGGACCCAGTACTTC
CASSQDPRTYGTQYF
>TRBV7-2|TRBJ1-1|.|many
TGTGCCAGCAGCTTGTCTAGTTATGGTGGTGCTGAAGCTTTCTTT
CASSLSSYGGAEAFF
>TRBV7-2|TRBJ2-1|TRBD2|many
TGTGCCAGCAGCTTATCCCTCAGGGACGGGGGGATCCGCAATGAGCAGTTCTTC
CASSLSLRDGGIRNEQFF
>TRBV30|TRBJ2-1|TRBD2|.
TGTGCCTGGAGTGTCAGCGGGAGTGGGCAGTTCTTC
CAWSVSGSGQFF
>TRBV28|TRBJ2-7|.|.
TGTGCCAGCAGTTTATTCGAGGGATCCGAGCAGTACTTC
CASSLFEGSEQYF
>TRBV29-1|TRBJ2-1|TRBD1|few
TGCAGCGAGAGGACAGGGCAATACAATGAGCAGTTCTTC
CSERTGQYNEQFF